This is a list of T cell receptor beta chains from one sample in a study of OX40 agonist ivuxolimab in advanced cancers. Clones were sequenced by immunoSEQ multiplex PCR, and TCRdb holds only the in-frame ones, with some missing. The data contain about 88,000 clones, about 85% of them singletons. Source: CD4+ or CD8+ T cells sorted from blood, taken in a trial of the OX40 agonist ivuxolimab. The receptors here all came from an adult with an advanced solid tumor such as melanoma, head and neck, liver or kidney cancer. Each CDR3 is given with its conserved first and last residue. The D gene is left open where the match is weak. Some rows have no size entry. The others give once, few or many, or a class for an expanded clone.

V gene,CDR3 length,D gene,clone size,J gene,CDR3 DNA,CDR3 protein
TRBV27,13,NA,NA,TRBJ2-7,TGTGCCAGCAGTGGCAGGGGTGTCTACGAGCAGTACTTC,CASSGRGVYEQYF
TRBV2,15,NA,once,TRBJ2-7,TGTGCCAGCAGCGTAGCTTGGGGGACCCCCTACGAGCAGTACTTC,CASSVAWGTPYEQYF
TRBV28,14,NA,NA,TRBJ1-5,TGTGCCAGCAGCTTTGGGGGGCAGAATCAGCCCCAGCATTTT,CASSFGGQNQPQHF
TRBV28,13,NA,NA,TRBJ1-2,TGTGCCAGCAGTTCGGGGGACAACTATGGCTACACCTTC,CASSSGDNYGYTF
TRBV7-3,14,NA,NA,TRBJ2-7,TGTGCCAGCAGCTTAAGCCCGGGCTCCTACGAGCAGTACTTC,CASSLSPGSYEQYF
TRBV28,13,NA,NA,TRBJ2-5,TGTGCCAGCAGTCCAGGGCAGCGGGAGACCCAGTACTTC,CASSPGQRETQYF
TRBV11-2,18,NA,NA,TRBJ2-7,TGTGCCAGCAGCTTCCCTATTCTGGGCACAGGGACATCCTACGAGCAGTACTTC,CASSFPILGTGTSYEQYF
TRBV7-2,15,NA,NA,TRBJ2-7,TGTGCCAGCAGCTTACAGGGAACCGCGTCCTACGAGCAGTACTTC,CASSLQGTASYEQYF
TRBV2,13,NA,few,TRBJ1-5,TGTGCCAGCGACCAGGGTAACAATCAGCCCCAGCATTTT,CASDQGNNQPQHF
TRBV6-5,13,NA,NA,TRBJ2-2,TGTGCCAGCCGCGTCTACTTTGCCGGGGAGCTGTTTTTT,CASRVYFAGELFF
TRBV5-4,15,TRBD2,once,TRBJ2-3,TGTGCCAGCAGCTTGTCGGCGGGAGACGGAGATACGCAGTATTTT,CASSLSAGDGDTQYF
TRBV7-2,14,NA,NA,TRBJ1-2,TGTGCCAGCAGCTTAGTACACGGGGAGTATGGCTACACCTTC,CASSLVHGEYGYTF
TRBV6-5,15,NA,NA,TRBJ2-3,TGTGCCAGCAGTTACTCTCTAGAGGGCACAGATACGCAGTATTTT,CASSYSLEGTDTQYF
TRBV7-9,13,NA,NA,TRBJ2-1,TGTGCCACCGGCTCGGACTATTACAATGAGCAGTTCTTC,CATGSDYYNEQFF